This T cell receptor (beta chain) is from a study of OX40 agonist ivuxolimab in advanced cancers. Overall study context: Three patients responded partially, comprising one with hepatocellular carcinoma and two with cutaneous melanoma.

CDR1 is SGHVS and CDR2 is FNYEAQ in the germline V gene. This CDR3 has 18 amino acids. Trimming removed 0 bases from V and 2 bases from J, with 20 bases in between. The sample holds one count of this clone. The cohort excluded patients with autoimmune disease history or systemic immunosuppression. The method was immunoSEQ multiplex PCR; TCRdb's version includes in-frame clones alone and lacks a portion of them. The sample comprises tens of thousands of clones, over 75% of which are singletons, and about 5.5% rests with the top ten. The source was CD4+ or CD8+ T cells sorted from blood, collected in a trial of the OX40 agonist ivuxolimab. The V gene is TRBV7-6, the J gene TRBJ2-7; D might be TRBD1 (6 bases). The TCR was taken from an adult with an advanced solid tumor such as melanoma, head and neck, liver or kidney cancer. The CDR3 DNA reads as TGTGCCAGCAGCTTAGCGGAGGATCTGGGGGCTCACCCCTACGAGCAGTACTTC. Translated: CASSLAEDLGAHPYEQYF.